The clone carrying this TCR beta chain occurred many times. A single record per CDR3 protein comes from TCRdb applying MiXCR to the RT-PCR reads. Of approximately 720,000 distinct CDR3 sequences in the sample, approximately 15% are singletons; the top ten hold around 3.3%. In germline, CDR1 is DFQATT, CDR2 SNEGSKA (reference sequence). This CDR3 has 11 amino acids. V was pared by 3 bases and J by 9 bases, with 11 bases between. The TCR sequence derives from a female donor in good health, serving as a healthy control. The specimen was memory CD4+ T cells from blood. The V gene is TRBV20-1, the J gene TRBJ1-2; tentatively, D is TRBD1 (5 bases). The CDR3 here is CSASGQGSYTF. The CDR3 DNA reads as TGCAGTGCTAGTGGGCAGGGAAGCTACACCTTC.